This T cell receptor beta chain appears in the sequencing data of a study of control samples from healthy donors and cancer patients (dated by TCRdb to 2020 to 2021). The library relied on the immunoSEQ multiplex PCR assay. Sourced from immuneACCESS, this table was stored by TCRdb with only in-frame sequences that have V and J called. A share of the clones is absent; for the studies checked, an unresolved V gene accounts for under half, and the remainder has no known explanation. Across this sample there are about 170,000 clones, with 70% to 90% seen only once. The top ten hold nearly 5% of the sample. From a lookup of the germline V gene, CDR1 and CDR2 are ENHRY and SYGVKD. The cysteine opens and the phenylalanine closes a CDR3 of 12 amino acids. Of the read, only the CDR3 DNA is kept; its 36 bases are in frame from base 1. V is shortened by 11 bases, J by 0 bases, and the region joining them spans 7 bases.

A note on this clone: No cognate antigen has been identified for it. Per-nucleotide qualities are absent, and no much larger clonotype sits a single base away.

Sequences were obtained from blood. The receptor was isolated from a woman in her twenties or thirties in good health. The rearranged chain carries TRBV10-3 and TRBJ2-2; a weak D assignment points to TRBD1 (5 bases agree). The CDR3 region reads CAAQANTGELFF. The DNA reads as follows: TGTGCCGCACAGGCGAACACCGGGGAGCTGTTTTTT.